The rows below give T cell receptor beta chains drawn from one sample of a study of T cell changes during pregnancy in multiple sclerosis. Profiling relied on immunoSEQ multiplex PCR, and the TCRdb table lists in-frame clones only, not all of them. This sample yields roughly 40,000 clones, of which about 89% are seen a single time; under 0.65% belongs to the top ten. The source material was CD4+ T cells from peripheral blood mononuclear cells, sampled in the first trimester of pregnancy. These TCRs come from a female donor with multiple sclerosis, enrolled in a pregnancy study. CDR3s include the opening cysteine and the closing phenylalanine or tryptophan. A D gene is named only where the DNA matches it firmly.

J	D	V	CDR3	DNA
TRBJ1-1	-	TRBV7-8	CASSRTHGGNTEAFF	TGTGCCAGCAGTCGGACCCACGGGGGGAACACTGAAGCTTTCTTT
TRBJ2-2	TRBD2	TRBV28	CALRAAGAATGELFF	TGTGCCCTACGGGCGGCGGGAGCTGCCACCGGGGAGCTGTTTTTT
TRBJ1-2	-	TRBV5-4	CASSLDRDYGYTF	TGTGCCAGCAGCTTGGACCGGGACTATGGCTACACCTTC
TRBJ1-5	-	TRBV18	CASSPLQGNQPQHF	TGTGCCAGCTCACCACTGCAGGGGAATCAGCCCCAGCATTTT
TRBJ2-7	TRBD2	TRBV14	CASSRLAGGEQYF	TGTGCCAGCAGCCGACTAGCGGGAGGGGAGCAGTACTTC
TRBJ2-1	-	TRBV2	CASSPPINEQFF	TGTGCCAGCAGTCCCCCCATCAATGAGCAGTTCTTC
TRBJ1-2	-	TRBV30	CAWSVTELHGYTF	TGTGCCTGGAGTGTCACAGAACTCCATGGCTACACCTTC
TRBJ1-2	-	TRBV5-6	CASSLSGFSKGYTF	TGTGCCAGCAGCCTCTCGGGTTTCAGCAAGGGCTACACCTTC
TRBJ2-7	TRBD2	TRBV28	CASSPPAGGSYEQYF	TGTGCCAGCAGTCCACCAGCGGGAGGATCGTACGAGCAGTACTTC
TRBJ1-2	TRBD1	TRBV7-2	CASSWKGGGQAYGYTF	TGTGCCAGCAGCTGGAAGGGGGGGGGACAGGCCTATGGCTACACCTTC
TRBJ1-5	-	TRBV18	CASSGQSSNQPQHF	TGTGCCAGCTCAGGACAGTCGAGCAATCAGCCCCAGCATTTT
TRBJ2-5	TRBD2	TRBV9	CASSVVGQGGETQYF	TGTGCCAGCAGCGTAGTGGGGCAGGGAGGGGAGACCCAGTACTTC
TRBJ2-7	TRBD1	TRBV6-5	CASSTDRQGPYEQYF	TGTGCCAGCAGCACCGACCGACAGGGACCCTACGAGCAGTACTTC